This T cell receptor beta chain was obtained from a study of T-cell reconstitution after alpha-beta-depleted transplantation in children. Trimming cost V 5 bases and J 0 bases; bases outside gene matches: 4. The CDR3 has 14 residues. Germline CDR1 and CDR2: SEHNR and FQNEAQ (reference sequence). Using unique molecular identifiers, the investigators prepared the TCRbeta library. TCRdb re-called the PCR reads with MiXCR, one entry per CDR3 protein. The data show 240,000 or so distinct CDR3 sequences, with about 12% seen just once and about 2.6% held by the top ten. This clonotype was recorded at least ten times.

This TCR derives from a human donor who donated a stem cell graft to a child with acute lymphoblastic leukemia. The V and J genes are TRBV7-9 and TRBJ2-7; 7 nucleotides agree with TRBD1. The sequences come from PBMCs from the stem cell graft donor, collected from the stem cell graft. The CDR3 reads CASSRTGFSYEQYF. For the CDR3, the DNA is TGTGCCAGCAGCCGGACAGGCTTCTCCTACGAGCAGTACTTC. Based on the CDR3 plus reference TRBV7-9 and TRBJ2-7, the full variable domain is DTGVSQNPRHKITKRGQNVTFRCDPISEHNRLYWYRQTLGQGPEFLTYFQNEAQLEKSRLLSDRFSAERPKGSFSTLEIQRTEQGDSAMYLCASSRTGFSYEQYFGPGTRLTVT.